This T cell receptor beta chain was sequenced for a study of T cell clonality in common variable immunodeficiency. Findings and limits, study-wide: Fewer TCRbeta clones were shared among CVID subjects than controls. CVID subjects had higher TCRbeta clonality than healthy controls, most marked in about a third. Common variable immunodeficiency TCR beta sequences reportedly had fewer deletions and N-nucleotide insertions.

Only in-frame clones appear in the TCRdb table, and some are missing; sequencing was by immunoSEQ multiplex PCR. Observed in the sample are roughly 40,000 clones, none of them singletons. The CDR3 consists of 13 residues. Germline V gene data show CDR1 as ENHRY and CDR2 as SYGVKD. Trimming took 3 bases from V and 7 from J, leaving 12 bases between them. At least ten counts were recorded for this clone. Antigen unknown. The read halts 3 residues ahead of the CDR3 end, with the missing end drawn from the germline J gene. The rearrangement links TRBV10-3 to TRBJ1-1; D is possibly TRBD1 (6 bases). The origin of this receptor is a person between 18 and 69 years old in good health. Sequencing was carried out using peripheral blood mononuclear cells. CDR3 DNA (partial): TGTGCCATCAGTGAACGGGACACCCTTGAA. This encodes CAISERDTLE. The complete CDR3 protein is CAISERDTLEAFF.